The 5 T cell receptor beta chains in this list originate from one sample, sequenced in a study of vaccination effects on CD4 cells after COVID-19 (dated by TCRdb to between 2021 and 2022). Library preparation used the immunoSEQ multiplex PCR assay. This is the immuneACCESS table as TCRdb keeps it, with only in-frame sequences that have V and J called. A part of the clones is gone; compared with another copy, unresolved V genes explain less than half, and the rest is unexplained. Recorded for this sample are more than 40,000 clones; around three quarters of them occurred a single time. The ten largest clonotypes hold about 3.1% of the sample. These receptors have no identified antigens. The ViraFEST assay stimulated PBMC with viral peptide pools and then used TCR sequencing to identify antigen-specific CD4+ T cell clonotypes by expansion. After around 11 days of culture, CD4+ T cells were isolated with the EasySep CD4+ T cell isolation kit. Negative nucleocapsid antibody results before and after vaccination confirmed that the healthy vaccine recipients had no prior SARS-CoV-2 infection.

The sample in question was CD4+ T cells from PBMCs cultured with HCoV-NL63 spike peptides, obtained before COVID-19 vaccination. The cell subset or site label, read with the paper, signifies: HCoV-NL63 spike overlapping peptide pool stimulation. The receptors come from a human donor who received a COVID-19 vaccine.

The V call is TRBV9, the J call TRBJ2-1; TRBD2 aligns across 12 bases. Germline-derived CDR1 and CDR2 are SGDLS and YYNGEE. V gave up 0 bases and J gave up 4 bases; unmatched junction bases: 8. CDR3 length: 18 amino acids. DNA for the CDR3: TGTGCCAGCAGCGTAGAGGCTAGCGGGGGGGCCCTATACAATGAGCAGTTCTTC. Translation gives CASSVEASGGALYNEQFF.

The chain couples TRBV5-4 to TRBJ2-1; D gene uncertain. Trimming removed 4 bases from V and 7 bases from J, with 12 bases in between. Per germline, CDR1 SGHNT and CDR2 YYREEE (reference sequence). The CDR3 contains 13 residues. CDR3 protein: CASSTSWLNEQFF. The CDR3 DNA follows: TGTGCCAGCAGCACTTCCTGGCTTAATGAGCAGTTCTTC.

The gene calls are TRBV6-6 and TRBJ1-5; D unclear. Germline loops: CDR1 MNHNY, CDR2 SVGAGI (reference sequence). The germline V and J ends were trimmed by 0 bases and 0 bases, with 3 bases remaining between them. The CDR3 extends over 14 amino acids. The CDR3 DNA follows: TGTGCCAGCAGTTACTCGAATAGCAATCAGCCCCAGCATTTT. This gives the protein CASSYSNSNQPQHF.

The V gene is TRBV30, the J gene TRBJ1-1, with D possibly TRBD1 on 6 matching bases. CDR1 is GTSNPN and CDR2 is SVGIG in the germline V gene (reference sequence). V lost 7 bases and J lost 3, with 15 bases in between. The CDR3 is made up of 13 amino acids. Written as DNA, the CDR3 is TGTGCCTACAACAGGGAGCTGGACACTGAAGCTTTCTTT. Its translation: CAYNRELDTEAFF.

The rearrangement links TRBV18 to TRBJ1-1, with a weak D call TRBD1 (6 bases). Trimming pared 5 bases from V and 1 base from J, leaving 14 bases between. Germline loops: CDR1 KGHSH, CDR2 LQKENI. There are 15 residues in the CDR3. CDR3 sequence (DNA): TGTGCCAGCTCATCCTTAACAGGGTCGAACACTGAAGCTTTCTTT. Translating it yields CASSSLTGSNTEAFF.